This entry is about one T cell receptor beta chain. Deletions cut 3 bases from V and 0 bases from J, with 9 bases between. This CDR3 spans 15 amino acids. Germline assignment: CDR1 MNHEY and CDR2 SMNVEV (reference sequence). The sample comes from a study of blood T cell repertoires in COVID-19. Only in-frame clones appear in the TCRdb table, and some are missing; sequencing was by immunoSEQ multiplex PCR. The table includes about 150,000 clones, about four fifths detected once. The sequence derives from an older man with active or convalescent COVID-19. The sequencing input was peripheral blood. The chain recombines TRBV27 with TRBJ2-1, with D uncertain. The chain's CDR3 is CASSFGVSSYNEQFF. In DNA, the CDR3 is TGTGCCAGCAGTTTTGGAGTAAGCTCCTACAATGAGCAGTTCTTC.